Detailed here is one TCR beta chain. What it recognizes is unknown. The data derive from a study of OX40 agonist ivuxolimab in advanced cancers. Overall study context: It was ivuxolimab, an agonistic anti-OX40 (CD134) antibody, that patients were treated with. Patients with hepatocellular carcinoma, melanoma, renal cell or head and neck cancer made up the dose-escalation patients. Broader study findings: Circulating CD4+ and CD8+ T cells showed clonal expansion by week 6 at 0.1 to 3.0 mg/kg.

Blood was sampled at baseline, cycle 4 day 1, and cycle 7 day 1. The CDR3 is 14 residues long. The V end was cut by 3 bases, the J end by 4 bases, with 10 bases between. Germline V gives CDR1 LNHDA, CDR2 SQIVND (reference sequence). Repertoires were generated with immunoSEQ multiplex PCR, while TCRdb's copy carries only in-frame clones and drops some. Among some 19,000 clones, 83% were seen once, and the ten largest hold roughly 55%. The specimen was CD4+ or CD8+ T cells sorted from blood, collected in a trial of the OX40 agonist ivuxolimab. The chain has TRBV19 and TRBJ1-5, with D perhaps matching TRBD1 (5 bases). This TCR was sampled from an adult with an advanced solid tumor such as melanoma, head and neck, liver or kidney cancer. Written as DNA, the CDR3 is TGTGCCAGTAGTATTGGGGGGAGGAATCAGCCCCAGCATTTT. Protein product: CASSIGGRNQPQHF.